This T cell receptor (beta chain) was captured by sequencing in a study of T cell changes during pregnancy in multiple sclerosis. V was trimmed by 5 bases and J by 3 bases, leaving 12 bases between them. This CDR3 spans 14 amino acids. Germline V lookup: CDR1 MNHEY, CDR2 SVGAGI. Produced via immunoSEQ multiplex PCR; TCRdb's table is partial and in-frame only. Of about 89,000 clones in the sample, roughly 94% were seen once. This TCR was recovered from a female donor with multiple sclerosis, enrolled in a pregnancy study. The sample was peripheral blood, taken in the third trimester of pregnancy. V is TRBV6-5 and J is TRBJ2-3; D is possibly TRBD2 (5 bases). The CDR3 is CASSGELGTDTQYF. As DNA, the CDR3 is TGTGCCAGCAGTGGGGAGTTAGGGACAGATACGCAGTATTTT.